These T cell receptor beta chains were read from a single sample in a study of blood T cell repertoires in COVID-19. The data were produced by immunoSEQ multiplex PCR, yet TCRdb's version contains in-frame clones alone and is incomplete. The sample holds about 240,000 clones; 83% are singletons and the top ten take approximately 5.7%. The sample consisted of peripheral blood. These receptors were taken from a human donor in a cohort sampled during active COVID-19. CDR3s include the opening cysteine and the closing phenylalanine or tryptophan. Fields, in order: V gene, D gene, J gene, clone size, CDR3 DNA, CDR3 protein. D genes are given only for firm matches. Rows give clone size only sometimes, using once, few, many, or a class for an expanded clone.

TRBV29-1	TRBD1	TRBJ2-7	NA	TGCAGCGTAGCTAACAGGGGTGTTTTCCCCGAGCAGTACTTC	CSVANRGVFPEQYF
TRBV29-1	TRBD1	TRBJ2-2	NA	TGCAGCGTTATCTATGGACAGGGGAGGGGATACACCGGGGAGCTGTTTTTT	CSVIYGQGRGYTGELFF
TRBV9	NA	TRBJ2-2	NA	TGTGCCAGCAGCGCTCACTTTAGTAGCACCGGGGAGCTGTTTTTT	CASSAHFSSTGELFF
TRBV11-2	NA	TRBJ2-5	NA	TGTGCCAGCAGTAAGTCTACCCAAGAGACCCAGTACTTC	CASSKSTQETQYF
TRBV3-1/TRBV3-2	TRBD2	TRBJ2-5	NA	TGTGCCATCCAACTAGCGGGAGAAGGAGAGACCCAGTACTTC	CAIQLAGEGETQYF
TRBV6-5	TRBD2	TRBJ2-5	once	TGTGCCGGGGATAGCGGGGGAGACCAAGAGACCCAGTACTTC	CAGDSGGDQETQYF
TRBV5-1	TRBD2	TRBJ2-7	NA	TGCGCCAGCAGCCTCGGGACTAGCGGGAGTCTATACGAGCAGTACTTC	CASSLGTSGSLYEQYF
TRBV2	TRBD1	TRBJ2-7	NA	TGTGCCAGCAGTGACCGGGACAGCTCCTACGAGCAGTACTTC	CASSDRDSSYEQYF
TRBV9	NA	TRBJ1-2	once	TGTGCCAGCAGCCCTATGGGACTGGAGGGCTACACCTTC	CASSPMGLEGYTF
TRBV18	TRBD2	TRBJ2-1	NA	TGTGCCAGCTCACTGTCGACTAGCGGGAACTACAATGAGCAGTTCTTC	CASSLSTSGNYNEQFF
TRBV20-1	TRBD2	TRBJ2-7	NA	TGCAGTGCTAGTATACTAGCGACCTCCTACGAGCAGTACTTC	CSASILATSYEQYF
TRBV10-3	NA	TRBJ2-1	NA	TGTGCCATCAGTGAGTCCCAGCGACCCCAGTTCTTC	CAISESQRPQFF
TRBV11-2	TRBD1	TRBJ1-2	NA	TGTGCCAGCAGCCCCCAGGGGGACTATGGCTACACCTTC	CASSPQGDYGYTF
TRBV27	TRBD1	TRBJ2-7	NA	TGTGCCAGCAGTTACAGGGGGCTATCTAGGAAGCAGTACTTC	CASSYRGLSRKQYF
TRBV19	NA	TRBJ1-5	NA	TGTGCCAGTAGTATAGATCGTAGGAGGCCCCAGCATTTT	CASSIDRRRPQHF
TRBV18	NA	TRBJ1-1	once	TGTGCCAGCTCCCTGAATAACAGGGTGGACACTGAAGCTTTCTTT	CASSLNNRVDTEAFF
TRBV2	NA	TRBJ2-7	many	TGTGCCAGCAGGATAACTCAAGGATTCGGGAGCCACGAGCAGTACTTC	CASRITQGFGSHEQYF
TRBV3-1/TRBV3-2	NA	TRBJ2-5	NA	TGTGCCAGCAGCCAAGCCCCGGACAGACAAGAGACCCAGTACTTC	CASSQAPDRQETQYF
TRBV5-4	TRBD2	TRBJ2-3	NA	TGTGCCAGCAGCTCCTCTAGCGGCTCCACAGATACGCAGTATTTT	CASSSSSGSTDTQYF
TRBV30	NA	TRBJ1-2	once	TGTGCCTGGAGCCGGGACATCAGCTATGGCTACACCTTC	CAWSRDISYGYTF
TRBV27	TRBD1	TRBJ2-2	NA	TGTGCCAGCAGTAGGACAGGGACGAACACCGGGGAGCTGTTTTTT	CASSRTGTNTGELFF
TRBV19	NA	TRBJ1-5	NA	TGTGCCAGTAGTATCTACAGAGATAGCAATCAGCCCCAGCATTTT	CASSIYRDSNQPQHF
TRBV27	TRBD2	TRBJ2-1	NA	TGTGCCAGCAGCTTGGGACTAGTTAGAGGTGAGCAGTTCTTC	CASSLGLVRGEQFF
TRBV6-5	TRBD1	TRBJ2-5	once	TGTGCCAGTTCCAGGGACAGATCTACGGGAGAGACCCAGTACTTC	CASSRDRSTGETQYF
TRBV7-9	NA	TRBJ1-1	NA	TGTGCCAGCAGCTTAGCCCTAAACACTGAAGCTTTCTTT	CASSLALNTEAFF
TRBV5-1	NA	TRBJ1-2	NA	TGCGCCAGCAGATTGGCGGGGGGACGGGGAGGCTACACCTTC	CASRLAGGRGGYTF
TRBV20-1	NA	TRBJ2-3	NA	TGCAGTGCTCTATTCATGGATACGCAGTATTTT	CSALFMDTQYF
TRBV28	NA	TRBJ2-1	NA	TGTGCCAGCAGCCCGACAGTCTCTTTCTACAATGAGCAGTTCTTC	CASSPTVSFYNEQFF
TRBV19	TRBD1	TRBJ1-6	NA	TGTGCCAGTAGTATAGTTTCCGGGACAGGGGGTTCACCCCTCCACTTT	CASSIVSGTGGSPLHF
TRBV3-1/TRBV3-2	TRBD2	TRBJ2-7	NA	TGTGCCAGCAGCCAACCGGGGGGGGCCTATCACGAGCAGTACTTC	CASSQPGGAYHEQYF
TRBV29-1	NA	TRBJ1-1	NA	TGCAGCGTGTTCGAGTACACTGAAGCTTTCTTT	CSVFEYTEAFF
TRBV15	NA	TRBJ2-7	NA	TGTGCCACCAGCAGAGAAGCGGGACAATACGAGCAGTACTTC	CATSREAGQYEQYF
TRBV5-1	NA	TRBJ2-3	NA	TGCGCCAGCAGCTTGGAGGGGGGCACAGATACGCAGTATTTT	CASSLEGGTDTQYF
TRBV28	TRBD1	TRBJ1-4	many	TGTGCCAGCAGTTCCAAACAGGGGGCTGTTACTAATGAAAAACTGTTTTTT	CASSSKQGAVTNEKLFF
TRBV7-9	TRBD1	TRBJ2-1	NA	TGTGCCAGCAGCCCTCGACAGGGTTCTAACTACAATGAGCAGTTCTTC	CASSPRQGSNYNEQFF
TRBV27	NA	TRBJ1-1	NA	TGTGCCAGCAGTTTATCTTGGGACACCCAAGCTTTCTTT	CASSLSWDTQAFF
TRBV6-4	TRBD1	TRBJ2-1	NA	TGTGCCAGCAGTGATCCGGGACAGGGGATCAATGAGCAGTTCTTC	CASSDPGQGINEQFF
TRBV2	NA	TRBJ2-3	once	TGTGCCAGCAGCAAAGTTCGGGGGGCCACAGATACGCAGTATTTT	CASSKVRGATDTQYF
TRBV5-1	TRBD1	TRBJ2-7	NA	TGCGCCAGCAGCTTGGATCGGCAGGGGGCCTACGAGCAGTACTTC	CASSLDRQGAYEQYF
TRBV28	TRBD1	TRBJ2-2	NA	TGTGCCAGCAGACAGGGGTCGGACACCGGGGAGCTGTTTTTT	CASRQGSDTGELFF
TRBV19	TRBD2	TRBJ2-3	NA	TGTGCCAGTACCGGACTAGGGATGACAGATACGCAGTATTTT	CASTGLGMTDTQYF
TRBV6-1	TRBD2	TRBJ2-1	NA	TGTGCCAGCAGTGAGGCTAGCGGGATTGATGAGCAGTTCTTC	CASSEASGIDEQFF
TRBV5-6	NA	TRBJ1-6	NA	TGTGCCAGCAGTAGCCAGGGCTCACCCCTCCACTTT	CASSSQGSPLHF
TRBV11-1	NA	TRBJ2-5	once	TGTGCCAGCAGCCGGGGGGCAGAGACCCAGTACTTC	CASSRGAETQYF
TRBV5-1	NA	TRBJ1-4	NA	TGCGCCAGCAGCTTGGCTGGCAGGGGAGACGAAAAACTGTTTTTT	CASSLAGRGDEKLFF
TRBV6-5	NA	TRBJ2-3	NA	TGTGCCAGCAAGATAAGGCCACAGTCGGCGGATACGCAGTATTTT	CASKIRPQSADTQYF
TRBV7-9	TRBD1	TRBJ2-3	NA	TGTGCCAGCAGCTCAGGGACAGGGGGCGCAGATACGCAGTATTTT	CASSSGTGGADTQYF
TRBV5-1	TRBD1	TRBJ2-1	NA	TGCGCCAGCAGTATTACGGGACAGGGCTACAATGAGCAGTTCTTC	CASSITGQGYNEQFF
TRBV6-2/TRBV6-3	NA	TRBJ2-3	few	TGTGCCAGCAGTTACGAAACGGGCAGGGGTCTAGCAGATACGCAGTATTTT	CASSYETGRGLADTQYF
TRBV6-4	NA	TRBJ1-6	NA	TGTGCCAGCAGTGACTCGGGGGGTACCAATTCACCCCTCCACTTT	CASSDSGGTNSPLHF
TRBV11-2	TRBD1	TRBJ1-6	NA	TGTGCCAGCAGCTCCCCCCTAGTGGGACAGGGTAGATCACCCCTCCACTTT	CASSSPLVGQGRSPLHF
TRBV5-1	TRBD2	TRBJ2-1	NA	TGCGCCAGCAGCTTGGACCCTAGCGGGGGAACCAATGAGCAGTTCTTC	CASSLDPSGGTNEQFF
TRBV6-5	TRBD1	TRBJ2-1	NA	TGTGCCAGCAGGAGGGACAGAGTCTACAATGAGCAGTTCTTC	CASRRDRVYNEQFF